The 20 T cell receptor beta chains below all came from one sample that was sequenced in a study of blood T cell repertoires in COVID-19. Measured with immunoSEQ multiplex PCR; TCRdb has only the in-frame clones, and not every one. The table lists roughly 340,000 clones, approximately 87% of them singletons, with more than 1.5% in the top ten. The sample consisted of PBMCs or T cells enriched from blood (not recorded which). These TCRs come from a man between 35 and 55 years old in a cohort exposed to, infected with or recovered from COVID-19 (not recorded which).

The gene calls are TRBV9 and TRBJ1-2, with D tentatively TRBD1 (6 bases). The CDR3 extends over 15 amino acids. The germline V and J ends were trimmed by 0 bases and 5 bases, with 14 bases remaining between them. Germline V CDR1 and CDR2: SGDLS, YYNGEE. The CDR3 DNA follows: TGTGCCAGCAGCGTAGGGGGTGGGACATCGTATGGCTACACCTTC. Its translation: CASSVGGGTSYGYTF.

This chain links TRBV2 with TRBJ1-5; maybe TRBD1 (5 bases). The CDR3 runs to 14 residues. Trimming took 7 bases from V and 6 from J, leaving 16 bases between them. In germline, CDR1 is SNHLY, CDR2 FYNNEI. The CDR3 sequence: CASTAGGSSQPQHF. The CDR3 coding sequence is TGTGCCAGCACCGCGGGGGGATCGTCTCAGCCCCAGCATTTT. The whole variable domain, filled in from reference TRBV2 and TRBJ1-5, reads EPEVTQTPSHQVTQMGQEVILRCVPISNHLYFYWYRQILGQKVEFLVSFYNNEISEKSEIFDDQFSVERPDGSNFTLKIRSTKLEDSAMYFCASTAGGSSQPQHFGDGTRLSIL.

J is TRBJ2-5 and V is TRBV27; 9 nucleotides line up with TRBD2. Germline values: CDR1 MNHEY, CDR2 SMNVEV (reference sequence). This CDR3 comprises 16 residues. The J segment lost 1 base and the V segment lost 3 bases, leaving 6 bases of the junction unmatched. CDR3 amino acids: CASSLETSGSQETQYF. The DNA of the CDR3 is TGTGCCAGCAGTTTGGAGACTAGCGGTTCCCAAGAGACCCAGTACTTC.

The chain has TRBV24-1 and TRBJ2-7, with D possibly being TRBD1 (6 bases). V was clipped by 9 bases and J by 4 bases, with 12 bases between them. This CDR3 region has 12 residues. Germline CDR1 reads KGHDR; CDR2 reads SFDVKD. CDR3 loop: CATWTDTYEQYF. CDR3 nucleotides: TGTGCCACCTGGACAGACACTTACGAGCAGTACTTC.

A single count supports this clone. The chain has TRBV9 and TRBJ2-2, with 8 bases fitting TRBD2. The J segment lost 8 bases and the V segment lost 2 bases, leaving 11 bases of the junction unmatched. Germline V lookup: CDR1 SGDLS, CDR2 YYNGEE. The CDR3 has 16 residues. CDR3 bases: TGTGCCAGCAGCGTGCGGGCCGGAAGCGGGAGAGGGGAGCTGTTTTTT. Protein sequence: CASSVRAGSGRGELFF.

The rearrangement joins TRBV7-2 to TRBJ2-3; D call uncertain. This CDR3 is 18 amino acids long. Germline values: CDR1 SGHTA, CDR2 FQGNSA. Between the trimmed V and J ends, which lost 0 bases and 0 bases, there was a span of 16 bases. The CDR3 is CASSLAPVGILSTDTQYF. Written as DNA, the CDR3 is TGTGCCAGCAGCTTAGCGCCCGTGGGCATACTTAGCACAGATACGCAGTATTTT.

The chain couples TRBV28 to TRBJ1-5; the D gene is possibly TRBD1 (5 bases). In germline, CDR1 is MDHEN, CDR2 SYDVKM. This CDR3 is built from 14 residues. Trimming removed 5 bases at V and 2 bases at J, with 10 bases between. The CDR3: CASSQLQGNQPQHF. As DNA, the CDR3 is TGTGCCAGCAGTCAACTACAGGGCAATCAGCCCCAGCATTTT.

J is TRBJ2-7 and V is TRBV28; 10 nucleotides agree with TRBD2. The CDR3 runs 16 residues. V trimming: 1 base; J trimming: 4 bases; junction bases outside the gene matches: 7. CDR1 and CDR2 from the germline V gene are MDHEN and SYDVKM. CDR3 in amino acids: CASSLLALAGHYEQYF. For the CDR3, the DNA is TGTGCCAGCAGTTTATTAGCACTAGCGGGACATTACGAGCAGTACTTC.

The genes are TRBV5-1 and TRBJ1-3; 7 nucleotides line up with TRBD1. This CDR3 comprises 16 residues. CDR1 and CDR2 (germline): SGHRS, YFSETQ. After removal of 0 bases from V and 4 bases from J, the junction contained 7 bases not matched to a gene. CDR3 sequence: CASSLGAETGGNTIYF. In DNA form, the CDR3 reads TGCGCCAGCAGCTTGGGAGCCGAGACAGGGGGAAACACCATATATTTT. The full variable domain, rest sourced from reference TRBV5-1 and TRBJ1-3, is KAGVTQTPRYLIKTRGQQVTLSCSPISGHRSVSWYQQTPGQGLQFLFEYFSETQRNKGNFPGRFSGRQFSNSRSEMNVSTLELGDSALYLCASSLGAETGGNTIYFGEGSWLTVV.

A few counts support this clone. The CDR3 loop is CASSRGTGRTNTEAFF. The CDR3 region has the DNA TGTGCCAGCAGCCGAGGGACAGGGAGAACGAACACTGAAGCTTTCTTT. The genes are TRBV7-9 and TRBJ1-1, with 9 bases matching TRBD1. Germline CDR1 is SEHNR and CDR2 is FQNEAQ (reference sequence). V was pared by 5 bases and J by 1 base, with 8 bases of the junction left unmatched. The length of the CDR3 is 16 residues.

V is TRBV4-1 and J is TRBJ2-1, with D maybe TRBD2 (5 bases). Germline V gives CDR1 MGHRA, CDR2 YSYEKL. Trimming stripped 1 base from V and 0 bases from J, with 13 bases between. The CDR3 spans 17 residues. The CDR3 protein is CASSQGEGFSSYNEQFF. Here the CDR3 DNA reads TGCGCCAGCAGCCAAGGTGAGGGTTTCAGCTCCTACAATGAGCAGTTCTTC.

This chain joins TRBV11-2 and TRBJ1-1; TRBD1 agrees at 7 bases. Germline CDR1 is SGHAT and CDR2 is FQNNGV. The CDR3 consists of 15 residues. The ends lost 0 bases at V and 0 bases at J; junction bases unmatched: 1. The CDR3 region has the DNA TGTGCCAGCAGCTTAGAGGGACAGATGAACACTGAAGCTTTCTTT. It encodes CASSLEGQMNTEAFF.

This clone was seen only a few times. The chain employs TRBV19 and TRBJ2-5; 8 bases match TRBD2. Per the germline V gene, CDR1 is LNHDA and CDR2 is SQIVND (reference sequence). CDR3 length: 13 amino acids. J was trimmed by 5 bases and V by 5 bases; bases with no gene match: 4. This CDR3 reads CASSQTSVETQYF. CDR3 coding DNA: TGTGCCAGTAGTCAGACTAGCGTCGAGACCCAGTACTTC.

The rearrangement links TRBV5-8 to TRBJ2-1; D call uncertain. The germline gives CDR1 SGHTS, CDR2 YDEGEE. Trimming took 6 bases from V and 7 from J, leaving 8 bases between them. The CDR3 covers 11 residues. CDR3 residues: CASNQRNEQFF. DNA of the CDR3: TGTGCCAGCAACCAGAGGAATGAGCAGTTCTTC.

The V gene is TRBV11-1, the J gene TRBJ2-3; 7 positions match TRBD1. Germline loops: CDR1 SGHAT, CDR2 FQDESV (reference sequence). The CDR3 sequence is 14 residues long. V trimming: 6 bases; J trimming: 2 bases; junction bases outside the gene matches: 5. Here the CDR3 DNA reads TGTGCCAGCAGGATGGGACAGAACACAGATACGCAGTATTTT. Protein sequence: CASRMGQNTDTQYF.

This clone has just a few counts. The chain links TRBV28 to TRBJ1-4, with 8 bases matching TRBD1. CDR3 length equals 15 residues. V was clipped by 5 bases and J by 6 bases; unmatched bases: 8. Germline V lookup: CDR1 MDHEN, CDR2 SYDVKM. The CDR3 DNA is TGTGCCAGCAGTAACACAGGGGGAAGGGATGAAAAACTGTTTTTT. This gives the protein CASSNTGGRDEKLFF.

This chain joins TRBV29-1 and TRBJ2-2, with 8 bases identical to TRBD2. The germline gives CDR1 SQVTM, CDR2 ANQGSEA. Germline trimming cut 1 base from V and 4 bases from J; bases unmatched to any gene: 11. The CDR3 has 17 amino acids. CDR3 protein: CSVEVGVGRAGTGELFF. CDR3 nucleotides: TGCAGCGTTGAAGTCGGAGTCGGGAGGGCCGGCACCGGGGAGCTGTTTTTT.

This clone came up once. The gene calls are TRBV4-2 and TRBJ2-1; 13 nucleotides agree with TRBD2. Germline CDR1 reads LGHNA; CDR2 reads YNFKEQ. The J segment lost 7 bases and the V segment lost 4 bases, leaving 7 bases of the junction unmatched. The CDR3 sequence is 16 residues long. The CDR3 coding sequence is TGTGCCAGCAGCCTTCGACTAGCGGGAGGTGGTAATGAGCAGTTCTTC. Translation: CASSLRLAGGGNEQFF.

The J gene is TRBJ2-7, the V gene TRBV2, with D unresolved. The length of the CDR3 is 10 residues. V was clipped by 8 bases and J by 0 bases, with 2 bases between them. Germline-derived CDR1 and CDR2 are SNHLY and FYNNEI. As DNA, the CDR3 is TGTGCCAGCCACTCCTACGAGCAGTACTTC. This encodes CASHSYEQYF.

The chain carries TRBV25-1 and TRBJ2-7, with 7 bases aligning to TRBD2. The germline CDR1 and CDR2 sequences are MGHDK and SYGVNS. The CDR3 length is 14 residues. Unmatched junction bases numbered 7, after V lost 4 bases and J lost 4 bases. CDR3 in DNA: TGTGCCAGCAGTGCAAAAGCGGGAACGTACGAGCAGTACTTC. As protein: CASSAKAGTYEQYF.